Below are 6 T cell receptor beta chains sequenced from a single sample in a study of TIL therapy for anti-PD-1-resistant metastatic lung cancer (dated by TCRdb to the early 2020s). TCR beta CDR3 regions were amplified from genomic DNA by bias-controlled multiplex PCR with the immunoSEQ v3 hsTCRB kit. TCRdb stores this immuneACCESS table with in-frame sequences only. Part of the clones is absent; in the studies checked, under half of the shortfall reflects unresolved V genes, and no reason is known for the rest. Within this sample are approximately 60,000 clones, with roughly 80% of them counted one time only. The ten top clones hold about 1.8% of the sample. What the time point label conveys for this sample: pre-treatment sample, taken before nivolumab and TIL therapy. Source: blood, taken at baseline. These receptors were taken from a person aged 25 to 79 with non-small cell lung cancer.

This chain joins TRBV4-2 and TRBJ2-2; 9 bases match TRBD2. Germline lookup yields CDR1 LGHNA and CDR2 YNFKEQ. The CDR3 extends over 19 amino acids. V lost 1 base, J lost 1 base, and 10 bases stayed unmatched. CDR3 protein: CASSQGFVTSGGNTGELFF. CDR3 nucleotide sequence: TGTGCCAGCAGCCAAGGTTTCGTGACTAGCGGAGGGAACACCGGGGAGCTGTTTTTT.

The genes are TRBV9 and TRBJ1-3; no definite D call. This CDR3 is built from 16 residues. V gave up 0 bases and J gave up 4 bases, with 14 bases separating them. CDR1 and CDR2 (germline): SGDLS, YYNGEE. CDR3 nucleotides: TGTGCCAGCAGCGTAGCCCACCCGGGGTCGGGAAACACCATATATTTT. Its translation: CASSVAHPGSGNTIYF. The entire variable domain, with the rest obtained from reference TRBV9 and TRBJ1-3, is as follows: DSGVTQTPKHLITATGQRVTLRCSPRSGDLSVYWYQQSLDQGLQFLIQYYNGEERAKGNILERFSAQQFPDLHSELNLSSLELGDSALYFCASSVAHPGSGNTIYFGEGSWLTVV.

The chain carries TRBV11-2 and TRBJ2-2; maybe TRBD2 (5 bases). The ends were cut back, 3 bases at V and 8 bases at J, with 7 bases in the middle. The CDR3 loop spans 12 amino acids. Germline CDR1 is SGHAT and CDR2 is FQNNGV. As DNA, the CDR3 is TGTGCCAGCAGCTTGTGGACTGGGGAGCTGTTTTTT. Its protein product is CASSLWTGELFF.

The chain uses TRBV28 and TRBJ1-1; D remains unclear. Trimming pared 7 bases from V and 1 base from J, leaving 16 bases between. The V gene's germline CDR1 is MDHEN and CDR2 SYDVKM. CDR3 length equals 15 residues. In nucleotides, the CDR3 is TGTGCCAGCAACCCTGAGACCGGGAAGAACACTGAAGCTTTCTTT. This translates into CASNPETGKNTEAFF.

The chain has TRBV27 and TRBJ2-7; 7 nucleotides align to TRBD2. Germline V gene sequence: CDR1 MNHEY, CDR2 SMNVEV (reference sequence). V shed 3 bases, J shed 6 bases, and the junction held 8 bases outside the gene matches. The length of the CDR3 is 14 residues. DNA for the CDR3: TGTGCCAGCAGTTTTTTGGCGGGGGATGCCGAGCAGTACTTC. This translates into CASSFLAGDAEQYF.

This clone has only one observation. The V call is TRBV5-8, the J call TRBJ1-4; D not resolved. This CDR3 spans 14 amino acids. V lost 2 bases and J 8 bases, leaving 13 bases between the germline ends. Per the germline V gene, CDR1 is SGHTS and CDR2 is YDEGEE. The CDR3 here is CASSFAGRREKLFF. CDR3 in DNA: TGTGCCAGCAGCTTTGCCGGGCGGAGGGAAAAACTGTTTTTT.